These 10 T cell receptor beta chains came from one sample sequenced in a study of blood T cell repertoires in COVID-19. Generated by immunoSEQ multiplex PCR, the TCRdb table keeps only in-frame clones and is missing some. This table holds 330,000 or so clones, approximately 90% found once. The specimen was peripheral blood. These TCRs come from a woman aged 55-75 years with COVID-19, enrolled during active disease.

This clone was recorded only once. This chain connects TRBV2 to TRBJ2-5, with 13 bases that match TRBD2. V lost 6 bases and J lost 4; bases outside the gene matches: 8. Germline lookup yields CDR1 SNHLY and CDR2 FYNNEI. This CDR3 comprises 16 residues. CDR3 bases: TGTGCCAGCAGGCAACTAGCGGGGGGGCCTTTAGAGACCCAGTACTTC. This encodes CASRQLAGGPLETQYF.

CDR3 DNA sequence: TGTGCCGGAAACAGGGGGGGAGAGACCCAGTACTTC. It yields the protein CAGNRGGETQYF. The rearrangement uses TRBV6-5 and TRBJ2-5, with D maybe TRBD1 (8 bases). The CDR3 has 12 residues. Trimming cost V 11 bases and J 4 bases, with 14 bases left between them. In germline, CDR1 is MNHEY, CDR2 SVGAGI.

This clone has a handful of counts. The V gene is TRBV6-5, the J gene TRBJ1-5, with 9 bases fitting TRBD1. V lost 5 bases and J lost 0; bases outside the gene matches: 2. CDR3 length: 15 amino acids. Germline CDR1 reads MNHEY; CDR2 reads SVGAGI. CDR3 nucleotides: TGTGCCAGCAGTAAGGACAGGGGTAGCAATCAGCCCCAGCATTTT. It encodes CASSKDRGSNQPQHF.

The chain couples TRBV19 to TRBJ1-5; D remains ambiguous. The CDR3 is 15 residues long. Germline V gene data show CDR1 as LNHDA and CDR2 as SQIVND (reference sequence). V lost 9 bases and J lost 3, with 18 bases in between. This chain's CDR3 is CASNRRRGPNQPQHF. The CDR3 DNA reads TGTGCCAGCAATCGGCGGCGCGGTCCCAATCAGCCCCAGCATTTT.

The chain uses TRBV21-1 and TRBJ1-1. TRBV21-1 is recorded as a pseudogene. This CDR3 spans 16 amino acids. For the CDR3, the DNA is TGTGCCAGCAGCCAAAAAAGGCGGTCTACCCCCACTGAAGCTTTCTTT. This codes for CASSQKRRSTPTEAFF.

The CDR3 nucleotides are TGTGCCTGGAGATCAGGCTCGAGCGGTGAAGCTTTCTTT. Protein: CAWRSGSSGEAFF. This chain connects TRBV30 to TRBJ1-1, with no clear D. The CDR3 has 13 amino acids. Germline V gene lookup returns CDR1 GTSNPN and CDR2 SVGIG (reference sequence). V was clipped by 3 bases and J by 7 bases, with 15 bases between them.

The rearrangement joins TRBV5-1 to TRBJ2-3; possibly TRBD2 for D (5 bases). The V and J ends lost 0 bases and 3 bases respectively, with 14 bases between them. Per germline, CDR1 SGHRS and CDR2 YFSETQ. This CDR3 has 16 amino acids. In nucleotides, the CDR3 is TGCGCCAGCAGCTTGGCCGTTGCGGGTGGGACAGATACGCAGTATTTT. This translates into CASSLAVAGGTDTQYF.

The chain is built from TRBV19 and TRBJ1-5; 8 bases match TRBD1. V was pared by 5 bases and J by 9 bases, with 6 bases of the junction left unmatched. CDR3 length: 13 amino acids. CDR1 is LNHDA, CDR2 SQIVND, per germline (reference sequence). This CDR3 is CASSGTGGGPQHF. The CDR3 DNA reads TGTGCCAGTAGTGGGACAGGAGGAGGGCCCCAGCATTTT.

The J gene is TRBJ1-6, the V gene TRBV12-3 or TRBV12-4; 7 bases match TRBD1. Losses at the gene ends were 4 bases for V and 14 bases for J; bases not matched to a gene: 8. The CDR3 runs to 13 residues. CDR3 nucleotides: TGTGCCAGCAGTTCGACAGGGAAAATGGCCCTCCACTTT. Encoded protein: CASSSTGKMALHF.

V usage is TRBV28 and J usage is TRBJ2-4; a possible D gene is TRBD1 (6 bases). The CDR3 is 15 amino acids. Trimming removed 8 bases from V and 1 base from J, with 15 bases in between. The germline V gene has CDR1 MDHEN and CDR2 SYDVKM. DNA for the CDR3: TGTGCCAGCGGCTTTACAGGGACGGCCAAAAACATTCAGTACTTC. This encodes CASGFTGTAKNIQYF.